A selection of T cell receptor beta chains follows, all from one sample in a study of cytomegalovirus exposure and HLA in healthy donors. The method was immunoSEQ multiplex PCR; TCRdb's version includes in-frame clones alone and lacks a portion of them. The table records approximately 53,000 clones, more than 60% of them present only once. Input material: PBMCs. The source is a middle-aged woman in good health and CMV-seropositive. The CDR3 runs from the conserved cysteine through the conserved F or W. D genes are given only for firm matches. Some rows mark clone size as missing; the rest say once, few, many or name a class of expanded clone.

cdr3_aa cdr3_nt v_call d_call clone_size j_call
CAWSVARAANYGYTF TGTGCCTGGAGTGTGGCCAGGGCGGCTAACTATGGCTACACCTTC TRBV30 . . TRBJ1-2
CAISDVAGGDYGYTF TGTGCCATCAGTGACGTGGCAGGGGGCGACTATGGCTACACCTTC TRBV10-3 TRBD1 . TRBJ1-2
CSASRDTQYF TGCAGTGCTAGTCGAGATACGCAGTATTTT TRBV20-1 . . TRBJ2-3
CASSQGQGRRNEKLFF TGTGCCAGCAGCCAAGGTCAGGGGCGCCGAAATGAAAAACTGTTTTTT TRBV4-2 . . TRBJ1-4
CASSQSGTANTEAFF TGTGCCAGCAGCCAATCCGGGACAGCTAACACTGAAGCTTTCTTT TRBV4-2 TRBD1 . TRBJ1-1
CASSDRGPPDTQYF TGCGCCAGCAGTGATCGAGGGCCCCCTGATACGCAGTATTTT TRBV10-2 . once TRBJ2-3
CASSLRTYGYTF TGTGCCAGCAGCTTGAGAACCTATGGCTACACCTTC TRBV7-2 . . TRBJ1-2
CASSSRGSGPSSYEQYF TGTGCCAGCTCTTCCCGGGGGAGCGGGCCCTCGAGCTACGAGCAGTACTTC TRBV18 . . TRBJ2-7
CSVVIAGETQYF TGCAGCGTTGTAATCGCGGGGGAGACCCAGTACTTC TRBV29-1 . . TRBJ2-5
CASSAGGDTGELFF TGTGCCAGCAGCGCCGGAGGGGACACCGGGGAGCTGTTTTTT TRBV7-3 . . TRBJ2-2
CARPDSKQGPHSPLHF TGTGCCAGACCCGACTCCAAACAGGGGCCCCATTCACCCCTCCACTTT TRBV27 TRBD1 . TRBJ1-6
CSFQGQGVSEAFF TGCAGCTTCCAAGGACAGGGTGTATCTGAAGCTTTCTTT TRBV29-1 TRBD1 . TRBJ1-1
CAGLLAGGAETQYF TGTGCCGGCCTACTAGCGGGGGGAGCAGAGACCCAGTACTTC TRBV6-5 TRBD2 . TRBJ2-5
CASSIGTGNSYEQYF TGTGCCAGTAGTATTGGGACAGGGAACTCCTACGAGCAGTACTTC TRBV19 TRBD1 few TRBJ2-7
CASSRDRVPGELFF TGTGCCAGCAGCCGCGACAGGGTTCCCGGGGAGCTGTTTTTT TRBV7-2 TRBD1 . TRBJ2-2
CASRASTGSSYEQYF TGTGCCAGCAGGGCGTCGACAGGGAGTAGCTACGAGCAGTACTTC TRBV6-1 TRBD1 . TRBJ2-7
CASSSGLNSEQYF TGTGCCAGCAGTTCCGGACTGAACTCGGAGCAGTACTTC TRBV7-3 . . TRBJ2-7
CASSPVERGQGMNTEAFF TGCGCCAGCAGCCCCGTTGAACGAGGGCAAGGGATGAACACTGAAGCTTTCTTT TRBV5-1 . . TRBJ1-1
CASSFGLAGVDTQYF TGTGCCAGCAGCTTTGGACTAGCGGGGGTAGATACGCAGTATTTT TRBV5-4 TRBD2 . TRBJ2-3